This TCR beta chain stems from a study of post-analysis software for immune sequencing data. The study, taken as a whole, reports: Five or six TRBV segments were significantly more frequent in patients than in controls. TRBV5-6, TRBV5-1 and TRBV20-1 were among these segments.

Presence of unique molecular identifiers characterized the TCR beta cDNA libraries. MiXCR was run by TCRdb on the PCR reads, yielding one entry per CDR3 protein. The repertoire has approximately 730,000 distinct CDR3 sequences, 25% to 30% of them found once; the top ten carry around 0.55%. A few counts support this clonotype. Its antigen is not known. V shed 3 bases and J shed 0 bases, with 15 bases lying between them. This CDR3 comprises 15 residues. CDR1 DFQATT and CDR2 SNEGSKA come from the germline V gene (reference sequence). The clonotype was recovered from a girl aged 5 to 17 with multiple sclerosis. The chain has TRBV20-1 and TRBJ2-7; weak D call: TRBD1 (5 bases). Sequenced sample: blood. CDR3: CSARAKDTDSYEQYF. Here the CDR3 DNA reads TGCAGTGCTAGGGCAAAGGACACGGACTCCTACGAGCAGTACTTC.